This paragraph covers one TCR beta chain sequence. Its specificity is not known. This PCR relied on a set of 60 Vbeta primers and 13 Jbeta primers. Produced via immunoSEQ multiplex PCR; TCRdb's table is partial and in-frame only. Among 140,000 to 150,000 clones listed, 65% to 85% were seen once. Trimming cost V 5 bases and J 5 bases; bases outside gene matches: 9. Germline CDR1 SNHLY, CDR2 FYNNEI. This CDR3 spans 14 amino acids. This sample is drawn from a study of cytomegalovirus exposure and HLA in healthy donors. Study-level findings and limits: A later analysis showed that HLA-associated TCR beta chains had undergone more clonal expansion than equally common others. A later analysis revealed that TCR association rates differed between HLA loci, peaking at DRB1 and bottoming out at HLA-C.

The sequence was obtained from a male donor in good health and CMV-seronegative. The chain has TRBV2 and TRBJ2-7; TRBD1 matches 7 bases. The sample comprised PBMCs. CDR3 bases: TGTGCCAGCAGTTCAGACAGGGTGAGAAACGAGCAGTACTTC. Protein product: CASSSDRVRNEQYF.